Shown below are 24 T cell receptor beta chains from a single sample sequenced in a study of T cells in Graves' hyperthyroidism and ophthalmopathy. Amplification yielded TCR beta CDR3 regions, with RNA transcripts as the source. The HTBI primer set served for first-round RT-PCR of the TCR CDR3. TCRdb reanalysed the multiplex PCR reads using MiXCR and keeps one entry per CDR3 protein. In the table there are approximately 330,000 distinct CDR3 sequences, 12% to 15% of which are singletons. Material for sequencing was blood. Receptors originate from a woman in her 40s with Graves' ophthalmopathy.

The V call is TRBV11-3, the J call TRBJ2-2; 8 bases are shared with TRBD2. Germline values: CDR1 SGHNT, CDR2 YENEEA. The V gene end was trimmed by 11 bases and the J gene end by 2 bases; junction bases not matched to a gene: 10. This CDR3 has 15 residues. CDR3 amino acids: CASQPGGVNTGELFF. The CDR3 nucleotides are TGTGCCTCGCAACCGGGAGGGGTTAACACCGGGGAGCTGTTTTTT.

A few counts support this clonotype. V usage is TRBV6-5 and J usage is TRBJ1-1, with TRBD1 matching 9 bases. CDR1 and CDR2 (germline): MNHEY, SVGAGI. With V trimmed by 2 bases and J by 3 bases, 7 bases remained unmatched. The CDR3 covers 16 residues. The chain's CDR3 is CASSYPQGARDTEAFF. The CDR3 DNA is TGTGCCAGCAGTTACCCACAGGGGGCTAGGGACACTGAAGCTTTCTTT.

This clonotype was detected a few times. The chain is built from TRBV4-2 and TRBJ2-7; 11 bases agree with TRBD2. Germline CDR1 is LGHNA and CDR2 is YNFKEQ. The CDR3 extends over 17 amino acids. Trimming at V came to 0 bases and at J to 9 bases, leaving 13 bases not matched to a gene. CDR3 DNA: TGTGCCAGCAGCCAAGATTGGGCTAGCGGGGGGAATCTAGGGCAGTACTTC. Its translation is CASSQDWASGGNLGQYF.

This clonotype was counted many times. This rearrangement joins TRBV20-1 to TRBJ1-1; D unresolved. Trimming took 3 bases from V and 6 from J, leaving 14 bases between them. The germline V gene has CDR1 DFQATT and CDR2 SNEGSKA (reference sequence). The CDR3 runs 13 residues. The DNA of the CDR3 is TGCAGTGCTAGTGTGCTCTCCGGCGCTGAAGCTTTCTTT. Its protein is CSASVLSGAEAFF.

The chain recombines TRBV5-6 with TRBJ2-3; D not certain. This CDR3 has 15 residues. CDR1 and CDR2 (germline): SGHDT, YYEEEE. The V end lost 1 base, the J end lost 1 base, and 10 bases lay between the germline ends. CDR3 nucleotide sequence: TGTGCCAGCAGCTTGAGTGGGTTGGGCACAGATACGCAGTATTTT. Translating it yields CASSLSGLGTDTQYF.

The chain carries TRBV6-1 and TRBJ2-1, with D unclear. The CDR3 sequence is 9 residues long. The V end was cut by 7 bases, the J end by 9 bases, with 4 bases between. CDR1 MNHNS and CDR2 SASEGT come from the germline V gene. As DNA, the CDR3 is TGTGCCAGCATTGGTGAGCAGTTCTTC. This translates into CASIGEQFF.

The chain combines TRBV28 with TRBJ2-3, with 10 bases fitting TRBD2. V lost 4 bases and J lost 7; bases outside the gene matches: 5. The CDR3 consists of 14 residues. Looked up from germline, CDR1 is MDHEN and CDR2 is SYDVKM. The CDR3 DNA follows: TGTGCCAGCAGTTACGCTAGCGGGAGTTATACGCAGTATTTT. This translates into CASSYASGSYTQYF.

This clonotype was counted between two and nine times. This chain links TRBV6-1 with TRBJ2-5; a weak D match, TRBD2 (7 bases). The CDR3 runs 14 residues. V lost 10 bases and J 1 base, leaving 16 bases between the germline ends. The V gene's germline CDR1 is MNHNS and CDR2 SASEGT. The CDR3 bases are TGTGCCACCCAAGGGGGGGGGCGCCAAGAGACCCAGTACTTC. Amino acid sequence: CATQGGGRQETQYF.

The rearrangement uses TRBV5-6 and TRBJ2-1, with 8 bases aligning to TRBD2. Per the germline V gene, CDR1 is SGHDT and CDR2 is YYEEEE. V trimming: 2 bases; J trimming: 10 bases; junction bases outside the gene matches: 8. CDR3 length equals 14 residues. The DNA of the CDR3 is TGTGCCAGCAGCTTAATTGGGACTAGTCAAGAGCAGTTCTTC. Protein product: CASSLIGTSQEQFF.

This clonotype was picked up many times. The gene calls are TRBV6-9 and TRBJ1-1; D not resolved. CDR1 is MNHGY, CDR2 SVAAGI, per germline. The CDR3 loop spans 12 amino acids. V was shortened by 11 bases and J by 4 bases, with 14 bases between the two germline ends. This CDR3 reads CAGRGRGTEAFF. In DNA form, the CDR3 reads TGTGCCGGTCGAGGGCGGGGCACTGAAGCTTTCTTT.

This clonotype came up many times. This rearrangement joins TRBV7-9 to TRBJ2-1, with TRBD2 as a possible D gene (5 bases). Trimming removed 3 bases at V and 4 bases at J, with 10 bases between. Germline CDR1 is SEHNR and CDR2 is FQNEAQ (reference sequence). This CDR3 is 14 amino acids long. This CDR3 is CASSFRTRYNEQFF. In DNA form, the CDR3 reads TGTGCCAGCAGCTTTAGGACTCGATACAATGAGCAGTTCTTC.

This clonotype was seen many times. This chain connects TRBV28 to TRBJ1-4; 7 nucleotides align to TRBD1. The germline CDR1 and CDR2 sequences are MDHEN and SYDVKM. The trim removed 11 bases at V and 4 bases at J, leaving 7 bases unmatched. CDR3 length: 13 residues. The CDR3 reads CAGRDSLNEKLFF. CDR3 DNA: TGTGCCGGTAGGGACAGCCTTAATGAAAAACTGTTTTTT.

The CDR3 is CASSLYPASGRALSYNEQFF. For the CDR3, the DNA is TGTGCCAGCAGCTTATATCCGGCTAGCGGGAGGGCCCTCTCTTACAATGAGCAGTTCTTC. J is TRBJ2-1 and V is TRBV7-8, with 12 bases identical to TRBD2. The CDR3 length is 20 residues. The trim removed 2 bases at V and 4 bases at J, leaving 15 bases unmatched. CDR1 is SGHVS, CDR2 FQNEAQ, per germline.

This clonotype turned up a few times. The rearrangement joins TRBV5-5 to TRBJ1-2; D gene uncertain. Trimming removed 4 bases from V and 5 bases from J, with 18 bases in between. The CDR3 spans 15 residues. The germline CDR1 and CDR2 sequences are SGHKS and YYEKEE (reference sequence). Here the CDR3 DNA reads TGTGCCAGCAGCCCTGGCCTGGTTGGGCTATATGGCTACACCTTC. This codes for CASSPGLVGLYGYTF.

This clonotype was seen many times. This chain uses TRBV28 with TRBJ2-1, with 11 nucleotides matching TRBD2. This CDR3 is built from 15 residues. Germline V CDR1 and CDR2: MDHEN, SYDVKM. V gave up 6 bases and J gave up 5 bases; unmatched junction bases: 6. CDR3 in amino acids: CASRRASGRNNEQFF. CDR3 in DNA: TGTGCCAGCAGACGGGCTAGCGGGAGGAACAATGAGCAGTTCTTC.

CDR3 bases: TGTGCCAGCATTCGAGGGGAGCACACCGGGGAGCTGTTTTTT. Translation: CASIRGEHTGELFF. The chain carries TRBV12-3 or TRBV12-4 and TRBJ2-2; D tentatively reads TRBD1 or TRBD2 (5 bases each). Trimming cost V 7 bases and J 3 bases, with 12 bases left between them. The CDR3 length is 14 residues.

This clonotype was picked up many times. The CDR3: CASRGQGTSGQPQHF. The CDR3, as DNA: TGTGCCAGCAGGGGACAGGGAACTTCTGGCCAGCCCCAGCATTTT. The rearrangement uses TRBV28 and TRBJ1-5, with 9 bases matching TRBD1. From germline, CDR1 is MDHEN and CDR2 SYDVKM. Trimming took 6 bases from V and 7 from J; bases not matched to a gene: 10. This CDR3 comprises 15 residues.

The J gene is TRBJ2-1, the V gene TRBV12-3 or TRBV12-4, with 12 bases aligning to TRBD1. The CDR3 length is 22 residues. V dropped 6 bases and J dropped 8; count of bases not matched to a gene: 29. The CDR3 bases are TGTGCCAGCAGAACCGGGACAGGGGGCGCAAGGAGCGCTGTCAGCCCAGCAGATGAGCAGTTCTTC. This translates into CASRTGTGGARSAVSPADEQFF.

This rearrangement joins TRBV30 to TRBJ1-3, with TRBD1 as a possible D gene (5 bases). With 2 bases removed from V and 0 bases from J, the gap between germline ends came to 8 bases. This CDR3 spans 14 amino acids. Germline V gene data show CDR1 as GTSNPN and CDR2 as SVGIG (reference sequence). The CDR3 protein is CAWSRTRSGNTIYF. DNA for the CDR3: TGTGCCTGGAGTCGGACACGCTCTGGAAACACCATATATTTT.

This chain connects TRBV3-1 to TRBJ1-5, with 7 bases that match TRBD1. The length of the CDR3 is 16 residues. V dropped 8 bases and J dropped 4; count of bases not matched to a gene: 14. Germline V gene sequence: CDR1 LGHDT, CDR2 YNNKEL (reference sequence). DNA of the CDR3: TGTGCCAGCCGGAGGGAGGACGACAGGGTGAATCAGCCCCAGCATTTT. This encodes CASRREDDRVNQPQHF.

Ten or more counts support this clonotype. The chain employs TRBV7-8 and TRBJ2-7, with D maybe TRBD1 (5 bases). The germline CDR1 and CDR2 sequences are SGHVS and FQNEAQ. The CDR3 loop spans 18 amino acids. V was pared by 1 base and J by 3 bases, with 22 bases between. The CDR3 nucleotides read TGTGCCAGCAGCTTAGGACTTTCGGGTCCAGGGTCGGGCTACGAGCAGTACTTC. Its translation is CASSLGLSGPGSGYEQYF.

This clonotype came up many times. J is TRBJ1-1 and V is TRBV11-2, with 7 bases that match TRBD1. The CDR3 consists of 13 residues. Germline V gene lookup returns CDR1 SGHAT and CDR2 FQNNGV. After removal of 4 bases from V and 6 bases from J, the junction contained 5 bases not matched to a gene. CDR3 residues: CASSYDRVSEAFF. CDR3 DNA sequence: TGTGCCAGCAGCTACGACAGGGTCTCTGAAGCTTTCTTT.

This clonotype was counted between two and nine times. This chain joins TRBV24-1 and TRBJ2-1; 9 positions agree with TRBD2. Germline lookup yields CDR1 KGHDR and CDR2 SFDVKD. The CDR3 is made up of 13 amino acids. The ends lost 10 bases at V and 9 bases at J; junction bases unmatched: 9. CDR3 region: CATSPSGKGEQFF. CDR3 nucleotide sequence: TGTGCCACATCCCCTAGCGGGAAGGGTGAGCAGTTCTTC.

In this sample, this clonotype turned up many times. V gene TRBV6-1 combines with J gene TRBJ1-5; the D is unclear. CDR3 length: 14 residues. Germline values: CDR1 MNHNS, CDR2 SASEGT. V shed 10 bases and J shed 1 base, with 14 bases lying between them. The CDR3 coding sequence is TGTGCCACCTCTAAGGGTAGAAGCAATCAGCCCCAGCATTTT. Translation gives CATSKGRSNQPQHF.